Listed below are T cell receptor beta chains from one sample, sequenced in a study of blood T cell repertoires in COVID-19. Sequenced by immunoSEQ multiplex PCR; TCRdb stores in-frame clones only, minus some. The sample has more than 250,000 clones; about nine tenths are singletons. Specimen: PBMCs or T cells enriched from blood (not recorded which). These TCRs come from a woman between 18 and 30 years old who had recovered from COVID-19. CDR3s include the opening cysteine and the closing phenylalanine or tryptophan. The D gene is left open where the match is weak. Clone size is shown for a subset of rows, as once, few, many or a class of expanded clone.

D | J | V | size | DNA | CDR3
TRBD1 | TRBJ2-5 | TRBV5-6 | . | TGTGCCAGCAGCTCGACGGACAGGCATACCCAGTACTTC | CASSSTDRHTQYF
. | TRBJ2-2 | TRBV3-1/TRBV3-2 | once | TGTGCCAGCAGCCAAGATTCAGGGAAGCGAAGCACCGGGGAGCTGTTTTTT | CASSQDSGKRSTGELFF
. | TRBJ2-2 | TRBV24-1 | . | TGTGCCACCAATCCAGGGCATGACGGGGAGCTGTTTTTT | CATNPGHDGELFF
. | TRBJ2-7 | TRBV7-2 | . | TGTGCCAGCAGCTCCCACTCCCGAATCACCTACGAGCAGTACTTC | CASSSHSRITYEQYF
TRBD1 | TRBJ1-2 | TRBV12-3/TRBV12-4 | . | TGTGCCAGCAGCCCAGGGGGCGGCTATGGCTACACCTTC | CASSPGGGYGYTF
TRBD2 | TRBJ2-3 | TRBV7-6 | . | TGTGCCAGCAGCACTCTAGCGGACCTCGAGGATACGCAGTATTTT | CASSTLADLEDTQYF
TRBD1 | TRBJ2-1 | TRBV11-2 | . | TGTGCCAGCAGCCCGGACAGGTACAATGAGCAGTTCTTC | CASSPDRYNEQFF
TRBD1 | TRBJ2-1 | TRBV7-6 | . | TGTGCCAGCAGCCCCCGGACAGGACTCTCCTACAATGAGCAGTTCTTC | CASSPRTGLSYNEQFF
. | TRBJ1-4 | TRBV30 | . | TGTGCCTGGAGTGTAGCCAGGGTAGATGAAAAACTGTTTTTT | CAWSVARVDEKLFF
. | TRBJ2-1 | TRBV7-2 | . | TGTGCCAGCAGCTTAGCTAGCGGCCACAATGAGCAGTTCTTC | CASSLASGHNEQFF
TRBD1 | TRBJ2-7 | TRBV7-2 | . | TGTGCCAGCAGCTTAGAAGGGACAGGAACCTACGAGCAGTACTTC | CASSLEGTGTYEQYF
TRBD1 | TRBJ2-7 | TRBV2 | . | TGTGCCAGCACCCAGCCCCACCGGACAGGGACGATCTCCTACGAGCAGTACTTC | CASTQPHRTGTISYEQYF
. | TRBJ2-1 | TRBV2 | . | TGTGCCAGCAAACCGGGGTTTCCCATATACAATGAGCAGTTCTTC | CASKPGFPIYNEQFF
. | TRBJ1-1 | TRBV4-1 | . | TGCGCCAGCAGCCTCGCACAGACGAACACTGAAGCTTTCTTT | CASSLAQTNTEAFF
. | TRBJ1-1 | TRBV9 | . | TGTGCCAGCAGCGTACAGGGGAATACTGAAGCTTTCTTT | CASSVQGNTEAFF
TRBD2 | TRBJ2-5 | TRBV14 | . | TGTGCCAGCAGCCTAGCGGGGGCCGAGACCCAGTACTTC | CASSLAGAETQYF
TRBD2 | TRBJ2-7 | TRBV19 | . | TGTGCCAGTAGTATAGGAGGGACTAGCGCTACCTACGAGCAGTACTTC | CASSIGGTSATYEQYF
TRBD1 | TRBJ1-4 | TRBV27 | . | TGTGCCAGCGCTAAGACAGGGGCAACTAATGAAAAACTGTTTTTT | CASAKTGATNEKLFF
TRBD1 | TRBJ1-4 | TRBV5-1 | . | TGCGCCAGCAGCCTCCTGGGGACAGGGGATGGAGAAAAACTGTTTTTT | CASSLLGTGDGEKLFF
. | TRBJ1-1 | TRBV2 | . | TGTGCCAGCAGTGACCGACTTACGAACACTGAAGCTTTCTTT | CASSDRLTNTEAFF
TRBD2 | TRBJ2-5 | TRBV27 | . | TGTGCCAGCAGTTTATCTAGCGGGAGTGAGACCCAGTACTTC | CASSLSSGSETQYF
. | TRBJ2-5 | TRBV28 | . | TGTGCCAGCACGTCCGCCAGGCGCTTGGCCCAGTACTTC | CASTSARRLAQYF
. | TRBJ2-7 | TRBV27 | . | TGTGCCAGCAGTTTTGGTCAGGACTCCTACGAGCAGTACTTC | CASSFGQDSYEQYF
. | TRBJ2-7 | TRBV15 | . | TGTGCCACCAGCAGAGAGCCACAGTCCTACGAGCAGTACTTC | CATSREPQSYEQYF
. | TRBJ1-2 | TRBV27 | . | TGTGCCACCTGGAGGTCCTCGGGCTATGGCTACACCTTC | CATWRSSGYGYTF
. | TRBJ2-5 | TRBV28 | . | TGTGCCAGCAGTTTCATTTCGGAGTACCAAGAGACCCAGTACTTC | CASSFISEYQETQYF
. | TRBJ2-2 | TRBV19 | . | TGTGCCAGTAGTAACGGAGCGGCCAACACCGGGGAGCTGTTTTTT | CASSNGAANTGELFF
. | TRBJ1-5 | TRBV12-3/TRBV12-4 | . | TGTGCCAGCAGTCTCGACGGGAATCAGCCCCAGCATTTT | CASSLDGNQPQHF
. | TRBJ2-7 | TRBV9 | . | TGTGCCAGCAGCGTAGACGTAGCGTTCAACGAGCAGTACTTC | CASSVDVAFNEQYF
TRBD2 | TRBJ2-5 | TRBV14 | . | TGTGCCAGCAGCCAAGATCCTAGCGCCAGCGGGATCGAGACCCAGTACTTC | CASSQDPSASGIETQYF
. | TRBJ1-2 | TRBV18 | . | TGTGCCAGCTCCAACACCATCTATGGCTACACCTTC | CASSNTIYGYTF
. | TRBJ1-2 | TRBV27 | . | TGTGCCAGCAGTACAGGAACAGAAGGCTACACCTTC | CASSTGTEGYTF
. | TRBJ1-2 | TRBV12-3/TRBV12-4 | once | TGTGCCAGCAGTGCGGGACGGTCGTATGGCTACACCTTC | CASSAGRSYGYTF
. | TRBJ1-5 | TRBV5-6 | few | TGTGCCAGCAGCTTGTTTAGTTATAGCAATCAGCCCCAGCATTTT | CASSLFSYSNQPQHF
. | TRBJ1-4 | TRBV30 | . | TGTGCCTGGAGCCCCGGGACACGGGGCGAAAAACTGTTTTTT | CAWSPGTRGEKLFF
. | TRBJ1-1 | TRBV11-2 | . | TGTGCCAGCAGCCAAAGCGCGACCGAAGCTTTCTTT | CASSQSATEAFF
TRBD1 | TRBJ1-2 | TRBV5-5 | . | TGTGCCAGCAGCACCCCAACAGGGGACTATGGCTACACCTTC | CASSTPTGDYGYTF
. | TRBJ1-1 | TRBV11-2 | . | TGTGCCAGCAGCTCACCTATCATGAACACTGAAGCTTTCTTT | CASSSPIMNTEAFF
. | TRBJ2-1 | TRBV2 | . | TGTGCCACCTCGGAGGGCCTGTGGTACAATGAGCAGTTCTTC | CATSEGLWYNEQFF
TRBD1 | TRBJ1-1 | TRBV3-1/TRBV3-2 | . | TGTGCCAGCAGCCAAGATTGGGCAGGGGGCTACATGAACACTGAAGCTTTCTTT | CASSQDWAGGYMNTEAFF
. | TRBJ2-5 | TRBV3-1/TRBV3-2 | . | TGTGCCAGCAGCCAAGATGGGGCTGGGATTAGCCAAGAGACCCAGTACTTC | CASSQDGAGISQETQYF
. | TRBJ2-1 | TRBV27 | . | TGTGCCAGCAGTTATGGGAGGGGGCAGGGGGCGGGCAATGAGCAGTTCTTC | CASSYGRGQGAGNEQFF
. | TRBJ2-7 | TRBV11-3 | . | TGTGCCAGCAGCTTACGTGCCTCCTCGGGTGAGCAGTACTTC | CASSLRASSGEQYF
TRBD1 | TRBJ2-7 | TRBV4-3 | . | TGCGCCAGCAGCCATTCCGGGACAGGAGAGACTTACGAGCAGTACTTC | CASSHSGTGETYEQYF
TRBD1 | TRBJ1-1 | TRBV5-1 | . | TGCGCCAGTCGGTTAGACAGGGCCCTGGGAACTGAAGCTTTCTTT | CASRLDRALGTEAFF
. | TRBJ2-7 | TRBV6-5 | . | TGTGCCAGCAAGGGGGGGTACGAGCAGTACTTC | CASKGGYEQYF
TRBD1 | TRBJ1-2 | TRBV10-3 | . | TGTGCCATCAGTGAGTCGCGGGACAGAGCCGATGGCTACACCTTC | CAISESRDRADGYTF
TRBD1 | TRBJ1-1 | TRBV12-3/TRBV12-4 | . | TGTGCCAGCAGTTTAACAGGGGGCAGTGAAGCTTTCTTT | CASSLTGGSEAFF
. | TRBJ2-3 | TRBV28 | . | TGTGCCAGCAGTTTCCCGCGGGGAGGCGGCACAGATACGCAGTATTTT | CASSFPRGGGTDTQYF
. | TRBJ1-5 | TRBV28 | . | TGTGCCAGCGGTACCCTTAGGGGAAGCAATCAGCCCCAGCATTTT | CASGTLRGSNQPQHF
TRBD1 | TRBJ1-6 | TRBV2 | few | TGTGCCAGCACCCGGGACAGGGGAGTCTCACCCCTCCACTTT | CASTRDRGVSPLHF
. | TRBJ2-5 | TRBV2 | . | TGTGCCAGCGGAGTGAAGACTATCCGGGTGGAGACCCAGTACTTC | CASGVKTIRVETQYF
TRBD1 | TRBJ1-1 | TRBV5-1 | . | TGCGCCAGCCATTCCGGGACAGGGGTGTATAGGACTGAAGCTTTCTTT | CASHSGTGVYRTEAFF
TRBD2 | TRBJ2-2 | TRBV9 | . | TGTGCCAGCCACCGGGAGGCGTACACGGACACCGGGGAGCTGTTTTTT | CASHREAYTDTGELFF
. | TRBJ2-7 | TRBV27 | . | TGTGCCAGCAGTTTAACGGGTTACGAGCAGTACTTC | CASSLTGYEQYF
TRBD1 | TRBJ1-2 | TRBV6-5 | once | TGTGCCAGCAGAAGACAGGGGAGGCACTATGGCTACACCTTC | CASRRQGRHYGYTF
. | TRBJ1-1 | TRBV15 | . | TGTGCCACCAGCAGAGATCTCAGGCGGGAGGGAAAAGCTTTCTTT | CATSRDLRREGKAFF